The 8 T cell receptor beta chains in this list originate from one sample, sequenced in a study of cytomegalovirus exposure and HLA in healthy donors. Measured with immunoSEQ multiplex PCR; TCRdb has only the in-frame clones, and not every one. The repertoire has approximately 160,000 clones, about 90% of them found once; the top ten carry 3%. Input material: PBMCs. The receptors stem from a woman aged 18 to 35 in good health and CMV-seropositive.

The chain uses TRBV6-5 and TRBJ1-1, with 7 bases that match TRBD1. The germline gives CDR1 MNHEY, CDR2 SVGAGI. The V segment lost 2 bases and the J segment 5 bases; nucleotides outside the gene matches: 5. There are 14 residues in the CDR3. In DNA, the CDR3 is TGTGCCAGCAGTTACGGGGCAGGGGGTACTGAAGCTTTCTTT. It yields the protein CASSYGAGGTEAFF.

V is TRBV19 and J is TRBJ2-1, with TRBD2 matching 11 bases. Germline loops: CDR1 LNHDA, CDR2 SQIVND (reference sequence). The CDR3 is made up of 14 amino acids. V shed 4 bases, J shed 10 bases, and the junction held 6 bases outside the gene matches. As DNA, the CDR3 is TGTGCCAGTAGTACTCTAGCGGGAGGAGGGGAGCAGTTCTTC. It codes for CASSTLAGGGEQFF.

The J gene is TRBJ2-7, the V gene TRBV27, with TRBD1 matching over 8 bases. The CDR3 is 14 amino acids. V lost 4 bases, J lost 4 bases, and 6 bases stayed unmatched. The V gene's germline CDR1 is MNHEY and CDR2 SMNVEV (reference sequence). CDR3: CASSSRTGIYEQYF. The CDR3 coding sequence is TGTGCCAGCAGTTCTCGGACAGGGATATACGAGCAGTACTTC.

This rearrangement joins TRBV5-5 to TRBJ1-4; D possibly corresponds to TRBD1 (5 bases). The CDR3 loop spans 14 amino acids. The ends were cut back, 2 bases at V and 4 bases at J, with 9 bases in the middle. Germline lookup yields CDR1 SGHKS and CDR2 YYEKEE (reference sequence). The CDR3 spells CASSFQGFNEKLFF. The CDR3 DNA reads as TGTGCCAGCAGCTTCCAGGGTTTTAATGAAAAACTGTTTTTT.

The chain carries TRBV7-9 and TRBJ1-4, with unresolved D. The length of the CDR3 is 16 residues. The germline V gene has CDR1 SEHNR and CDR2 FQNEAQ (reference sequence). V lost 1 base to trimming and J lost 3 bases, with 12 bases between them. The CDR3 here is CASSLGSVEANEKLFF. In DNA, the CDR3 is TGTGCCAGCAGCTTAGGCTCGGTTGAAGCTAATGAAAAACTGTTTTTT.

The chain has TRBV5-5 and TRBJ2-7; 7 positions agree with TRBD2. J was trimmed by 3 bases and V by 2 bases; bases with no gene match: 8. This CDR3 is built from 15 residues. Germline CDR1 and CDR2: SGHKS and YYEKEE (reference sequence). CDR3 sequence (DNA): TGTGCCAGCAGCTTCGGAGCGGGAATCAACTACGAGCAGTACTTC. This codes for CASSFGAGINYEQYF.

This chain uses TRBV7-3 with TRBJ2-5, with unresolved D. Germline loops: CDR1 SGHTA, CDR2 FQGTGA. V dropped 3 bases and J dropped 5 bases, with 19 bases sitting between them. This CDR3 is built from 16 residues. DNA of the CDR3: TGTGCCAGCAGCTTCTATGTCTGGAGATTCTTTGAGACCCAGTACTTC. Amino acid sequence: CASSFYVWRFFETQYF.

DNA of the CDR3: TGTGCCAGCAGCCAGGACAGGAACACAGATACGCAGTATTTT. This codes for CASSQDRNTDTQYF. The rearrangement uses TRBV7-9 and TRBJ2-3; 7 bases map to TRBD1. V was pared by 5 bases and J by 2 bases, with 4 bases of the junction left unmatched. CDR3 length: 14 residues. The germline V gene encodes CDR1 SEHNR and CDR2 FQNEAQ (reference sequence).